The entry that follows covers one T cell receptor beta chain sequence. Its antigen target is currently unknown. It has no much larger one-base neighbor in the sample; base qualities were not kept. Explained via the paper, the time point label denotes: baseline before oral tofacitinib. Lesional scalp punch biopsies and peripheral blood were collected from alopecia areata patients. PBMCs were isolated by density centrifugation and stained for CD3, CD4 and CD8, after which CD4+ and CD8+ T cells were sorted on a FACSAria. The data are from a study of CD8+ T cells in alopecia areata (dated by TCRdb to 2016 to 2018). About the investigation overall: The treated patients, all with moderate-to-severe alopecia areata, were enrolled in an open-label pilot trial of oral tofacitinib given at 5 to 10 mg twice daily. Patients stayed on tofacitinib for 6 to 18 months and then had 6 months of follow-up off drug so that delayed response and recurrence could be assessed. Scalp clonality was compared among normal scalp (n=4), patchy alopecia areata scalp (n=8), and alopecia totalis/universalis scalp (n=8). In humans, TCRbeta sequencing was performed on scalp tissue and on sorted CD4+ and CD8+ peripheral blood T cells from healthy controls and from patients with patchy or totalis/universalis alopecia areata. RNA was extracted with the PAXgene miRNA kit for fixed scalp, the miRNeasy kit for PBMCs, and the RNeasy kit for mouse skin. High-throughput TCRbeta sequencing was used to examine T cell clonal expansion in alopecia areata in both the C3H/HeJ mouse model and human patients. TCRbeta CDR3 regions were amplified by immunoSEQ multiplex PCR with 35 Vbeta forward and 13 Jbeta reverse primers. Biopsies were taken from tofacitinib-treated patients at baseline and again at 4 and 24 weeks into treatment, and several of those patients also had a later scalp biopsy.

Results and caveats for the whole study, not just this receptor: Scalp TCR repertoire analysis is complicated because resident alphabeta T cells in normal human skin are also sequenced, whereas mouse skin is dominated by gammadelta T cells. Lesional scalp, especially in alopecia totalis/universalis, showed higher clonality and more expanded CD8+ clones than normal scalp, suggesting antigenic drive. TCR sequences shared between patients were less clear than in mice, possibly partly because of HLA diversity in the patient population.

Library construction relied on the immunoSEQ multiplex PCR assay. RNA was extracted from all samples and reverse transcribed into cDNA as template for TCR sequencing. First-strand cDNA was synthesized with SuperScript III using a 2:1 mix of oligo-dT and random hexamers. Amplification bias was assessed with a synthetic immune receptor repertoire, and residual bias was removed computationally. Turning to the authors' computational methods: Raw reads were preprocessed for error removal, and CDR3 was defined according to IMGT conventions as running from the conserved cysteine to phenylalanine. Clonality was calculated as 1 minus Shannon entropy normalized by log2 of the number of productive unique TCRs. Scalp TCRbeta sequences were cross-referenced with sorted blood CD4 and CD8 repertoires so that the CD4 or CD8 identity of scalp clones could be inferred. This immuneACCESS table, as held by TCRdb, lists in-frame sequences with V and J called but not all clones. Of the missing ones, under half trace to an unresolved V gene in checked studies; the others have no known cause. Clone size and V and J calls were adopted from that table, with D and trimming inferred from the DNA. The sample profile shows 110,000 to 150,000 clones; under 60% of them were found once. Under 8% of the sample is in the top ten clones.

CDR3 length: 14 amino acids, cysteine to phenylalanine. The retained sequence is limited to the CDR3, 42 bases, with the frame set at the first base. V trim: 5 bases; J trim: 2 bases; unmatched bases: 2. The germline V gene sets CDR1 to MNHEY and CDR2 to SVGAGI. Recombination connected TRBV6-5 to TRBJ1-2, with 10 bases in between that match TRBD1. The sequence came from a human donor with alopecia areata. The material sequenced was CD4+ T cells sorted from blood, taken at week 0. The sequenced DNA: TGTGCCAGCAGTGGGGACAGGGGAAACTATGGCTACACCTTC. This sequence encodes CASSGDRGNYGYTF.